The source of this TCR beta chain is a study of response to subunit inactivated influenza vaccine. Regarding the study as a whole: Each seasonal influenza vaccination recruits few new T cells, the authors suggested.

TCRdb itself ran the RT-PCR reads through MiXCR, one entry per CDR3 protein. The profile shows 650,000 to 800,000 distinct CDR3 sequences, 11% to 15% of them singletons. CDR3 length: 16 amino acids. V gave up 4 bases and J gave up 4 bases; unmatched junction bases: 10. Germline V gene data show CDR1 as DFQATT and CDR2 as SNEGSKA (reference sequence). This clonotype was seen only a few times. No antigen is known for it. This clonotype was obtained from a man in his fifties who received an inactivated influenza vaccine. Source: PBMCs from blood, taken 14 to 15 days before vaccination. This sequence joins TRBV20-1 and TRBJ2-3; 11 positions agree with TRBD2. Here the CDR3 reads CSATPFIAGGPDTQYF. The CDR3 nucleotides are TGCAGTGCTACCCCTTTTATAGCGGGAGGGCCAGATACGCAGTATTTT.